This TCR beta chain was profiled in a study of blood T cell repertoires in COVID-19. Looking at the study overall: COVID-19 samples collected from the United States, Italy and Spain covered acute and convalescent phases. T cells, B-cell-depleted T cells, or PBMCs provided the cDNA or gDNA that served as material.

V gave up 4 bases and J gave up 4 bases; unmatched junction bases: 9. CDR3 length: 16 amino acids. Germline V gene lookup returns CDR1 MNHNS and CDR2 SASEGT. Under the authors' procedure: Cell counts per sample came from amplifying reference gene primers. Here immunoSEQ multiplex PCR was the method, and the copy in TCRdb shows in-frame clones only, minus some. From that table come the V and J calls and clone size; the DNA was used to work out D and trimming. The data hold roughly 150,000 clones, with about 85% observed a single time. The sequencing input was peripheral blood. This sequence joins TRBV6-1 and TRBJ2-5; 10 positions match TRBD1. The sequence was obtained from a woman aged 50 to 60 with COVID-19, enrolled during active disease. The CDR3: CASSARQGAAGETQYF. The CDR3 bases are TGTGCCAGCAGTGCTAGACAGGGGGCGGCTGGAGAGACCCAGTACTTC.